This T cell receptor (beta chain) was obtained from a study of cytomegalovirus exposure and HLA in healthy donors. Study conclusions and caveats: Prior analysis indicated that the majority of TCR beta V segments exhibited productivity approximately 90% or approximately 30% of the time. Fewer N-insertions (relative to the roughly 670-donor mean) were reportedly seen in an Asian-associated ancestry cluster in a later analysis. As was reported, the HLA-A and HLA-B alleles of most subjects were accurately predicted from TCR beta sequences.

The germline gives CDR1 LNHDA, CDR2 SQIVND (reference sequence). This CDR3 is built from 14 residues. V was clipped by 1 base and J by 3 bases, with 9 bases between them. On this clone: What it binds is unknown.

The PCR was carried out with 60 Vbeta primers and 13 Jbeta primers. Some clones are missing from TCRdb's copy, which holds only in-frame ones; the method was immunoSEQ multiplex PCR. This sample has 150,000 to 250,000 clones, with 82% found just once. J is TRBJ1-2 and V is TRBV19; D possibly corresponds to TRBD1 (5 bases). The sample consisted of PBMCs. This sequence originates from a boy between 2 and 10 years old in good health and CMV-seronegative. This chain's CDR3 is CASSIVRTYYGYTF. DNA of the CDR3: TGTGCCAGTAGTATAGTCCGGACATACTATGGCTACACCTTC.